The 12 T cell receptor beta chains reported below all come from one sample, sequenced in a study of control samples from healthy donors and cancer patients. Method: immunoSEQ multiplex PCR; TCRdb's copy keeps in-frame clones and lacks some. The sample has 130,000 or so clones; 80% to 95% are singletons. Input material: blood. Every receptor here comes from a man in his forties or fifties in good health.

For this clone: No DNA is shown, since the ends of the CDR3 on it are uncertain; the CDR3 is the one TCRdb lists. V and J are TRBV28 and TRBJ1-2. CDR1 and CDR2 from the germline V gene are MDHEN and SYDVKM. A total of 14 residues make up the CDR3, ends included. The CDR3 spells CASSPTPLGTGYTF.

The chain has TRBV6-1 and TRBJ1-5; a possible D gene is TRBD1 (6 bases). The V gene lost 3 bases and the J gene lost 5 bases, with 11 bases spanning the gap. The germline V gene has CDR1 MNHNS and CDR2 SASEGT. The CDR3 runs to 14 residues. DNA of the CDR3: TGTGCCAGCAGTGAGGGGGCGGTACATCAGCCCCAGCATTTT. It is translated as CASSEGAVHQPQHF.

The chain couples TRBV7-9 to TRBJ1-1, with 10 bases identical to TRBD1. V lost 4 bases and J lost 3; bases outside the gene matches: 5. The length of the CDR3 is 15 residues. Germline values: CDR1 SEHNR, CDR2 FQNEAQ (reference sequence). The CDR3 loop is CASSSTGGFDTEAFF. In DNA form, the CDR3 reads TGTGCCAGCAGCTCGACAGGGGGCTTTGACACTGAAGCTTTCTTT.

The V call is TRBV12-3 or TRBV12-4, the J call TRBJ2-5; 9 bases align to TRBD2. The CDR3 contains 13 residues. The J segment lost 9 bases and the V segment lost 5 bases, leaving 7 bases of the junction unmatched. The CDR3 reads CASSAASGVAQYF. CDR3 DNA: TGTGCCAGCAGTGCAGCTAGCGGGGTCGCCCAGTACTTC.

The chain has TRBV6-2 or TRBV6-3 and TRBJ2-7, with D tentatively TRBD1 or TRBD2 (6 bases each). V was trimmed by 3 bases and J by 4 bases, leaving 16 bases between them. This CDR3 region has 15 residues. The germline V gene has CDR1 MNHEY and CDR2 SVGEGT. In DNA form, the CDR3 reads TGTGCCAGCAGTTATGGGGGGCAAAGTGGTTACGAGCAGTACTTC. As protein: CASSYGGQSGYEQYF.

The V and J genes are TRBV6-5 and TRBJ2-5, with D perhaps assigned TRBD1 or TRBD2 (5 bases each). Trimming left V 5 bases short and J 4 bases short, with 8 bases between. Germline V gives CDR1 MNHEY, CDR2 SVGAGI. CDR3 length equals 12 residues. CDR3 nucleotide sequence: TGTGCCAGCAGTATTGGGGGAGAGACCCAGTACTTC. This gives the protein CASSIGGETQYF.

The sample holds a few counts of this clone. The rearrangement links TRBV29-1 to TRBJ2-1; 9 positions match TRBD1. Germline-derived CDR1 and CDR2 are SQVTM and ANQGSEA. The CDR3 extends over 15 amino acids. V gave up 7 bases and J gave up 8 bases; unmatched junction bases: 15. DNA of the CDR3: TGCAGCGCCACCCCACCGGGACAGGGTTACGATGAGCAGTTCTTC. Translated, it gives CSATPPGQGYDEQFF.

The chain carries TRBV7-3 and TRBJ2-2; maybe TRBD2 (5 bases). With 5 bases removed from V and 3 bases from J, the gap between germline ends came to 7 bases. From germline, CDR1 is SGHTA and CDR2 FQGTGA. The CDR3 sequence is 13 residues long. The CDR3 DNA follows: TGTGCCAGCAGCGTCGGGGACACCGGGGAGCTGTTTTTT. Residues: CASSVGDTGELFF. The variable domain in full, completed from reference TRBV7-3 and TRBJ2-2, reads GAGVSQTPSNKVTEKGKYVELRCDPISGHTALYWYRQSLGQGPEFLIYFQGTGAADDSGLPNDRFFAVRPEGSVSTLKIQRTERGDSAVYLCASSVGDTGELFFGEGSRLTVL.

J is TRBJ2-6 and V is TRBV29-1; maybe TRBD1 (5 bases). Germline lookup yields CDR1 SQVTM and CDR2 ANQGSEA. The CDR3 has 15 amino acids. The germline V and J ends were trimmed by 3 bases and 4 bases, with 13 bases remaining between them. The CDR3 DNA reads as TGCAGCGTTGACCAGGGCGGTGGAGGGGCCAACGTCCTGACTTTC. Translation gives CSVDQGGGGANVLTF.

J is TRBJ2-2 and V is TRBV6-5, with 8 bases aligning to TRBD2. J gave up 2 bases and V 8 bases, and 7 bases lay outside the gene matches. The germline CDR1 and CDR2 sequences are MNHEY and SVGAGI. The CDR3 runs 15 residues. The CDR3 loop is CASDRTSFNTGELFF. The DNA of the CDR3 is TGTGCCAGCGACAGGACTAGCTTTAACACCGGGGAGCTGTTTTTT.

The genes are TRBV28 and TRBJ2-5; D is ambiguous. The V gene's germline CDR1 is MDHEN and CDR2 SYDVKM. V lost 2 bases and J 9 bases, leaving 13 bases between the germline ends. This CDR3 has 13 amino acids. Here the CDR3 reads CASSLDWGTSQYF. CDR3 in DNA: TGTGCCAGCAGTTTAGATTGGGGAACCTCCCAGTACTTC.

This chain uses TRBV13 with TRBJ2-7; no firm D call. The V gene lost 6 bases and the J gene lost 5 bases, with 11 bases spanning the gap. Per the germline V gene, CDR1 is PRHDT and CDR2 is FYEKMQ (reference sequence). This CDR3 has 12 amino acids. The CDR3 region is CASSRTDHEQYF. The CDR3 DNA is TGTGCCAGCAGTCGCACGGACCACGAGCAGTACTTC.